This T cell receptor (beta chain) was documented in a study of T cells after somatic rescue of genetic block. Trimming cost V 7 bases and J 3 bases, with 7 bases left between them. The germline CDR1 and CDR2 sequences are SGHVS and FQNEAQ. This CDR3 has 12 residues. Some clones are missing from TCRdb's copy, which holds only in-frame ones; the method was immunoSEQ multiplex PCR. In the table there are 12,000 or so clones, 78% of which are singletons. In its sample, this clone ranks as medium-sized. This TCR was recovered from a boy younger than 18. The sequencing sample was made of peripheral blood mononuclear cells (PBMCs). The gene calls are TRBV7-8 and TRBJ2-1; D ambiguous. CDR3 in DNA: TGTGCCAGCATCTCAGTCTACAATGAGCAGTTCTTC. Encoded protein: CASISVYNEQFF.